Shown below are 22 T cell receptor beta chains from a single sample sequenced in a study of T-cell reconstitution after alpha-beta-depleted transplantation in children. A TCRbeta library incorporating unique molecular identifiers was prepared. TCRdb called the PCR reads again in MiXCR, with one record for every CDR3 protein. Of some 240,000 distinct CDR3 sequences in the sample, approximately 12% are singletons; the top ten hold approximately 2.4%. The sequencing here drew on PBMCs from the stem cell graft donor, taken from the stem cell graft. These receptors were obtained from a human donor who donated a stem cell graft to a child with acute lymphoblastic leukemia.

At least ten counts were recorded for this clonotype. V is TRBV4-3 and J is TRBJ2-1, with D possibly matching TRBD2 (6 bases). V was clipped by 3 bases and J by 5 bases, with 11 bases between them. Germline CDR1 and CDR2: LGHNA and YSLEER. The CDR3 covers 14 residues. CDR3 sequence reads: CASSQDGTDNEQFF. DNA for the CDR3: TGCGCCAGCAGCCAGGACGGGACTGACAATGAGCAGTTCTTC.

This clonotype was counted ten times or more. The J gene is TRBJ2-3, the V gene TRBV9; a weak D match, TRBD1 (5 bases). The V end was cut by 0 bases, the J end by 2 bases, with 10 bases between. The CDR3 length is 15 residues. CDR1 SGDLS and CDR2 YYNGEE come from the germline V gene. The CDR3 DNA reads as TGTGCCAGCAGCGTAGAGGGGCAGTACACAGATACGCAGTATTTT. It translates to CASSVEGQYTDTQYF.

This clonotype showed up just a few times. The rearrangement uses TRBV20-1 and TRBJ2-5, with TRBD1 matching over 11 bases. The CDR3 sequence is 14 residues long. Germline V gene lookup returns CDR1 DFQATT and CDR2 SNEGSKA (reference sequence). With V trimmed by 0 bases and J by 7 bases, 4 bases remained unmatched. CDR3 region: CSARDGTGGATQYF. The DNA for the CDR3 is TGCAGTGCTAGAGATGGGACAGGGGGGGCGACCCAGTACTTC.

This clonotype was detected ten times or more. The rearrangement joins TRBV20-1 to TRBJ2-3; D call uncertain. The CDR3 runs to 15 residues. V was trimmed by 0 bases and J by 6 bases, leaving 16 bases between them. CDR1 is DFQATT and CDR2 is SNEGSKA in the germline V gene (reference sequence). The CDR3 coding sequence is TGCAGTGCTAGAGATTATCAATTGGGGTTGGATACGCAGTATTTT. It translates to CSARDYQLGLDTQYF.

Many counts were recorded for this clonotype. The chain is built from TRBV7-8 and TRBJ2-5; D tentatively fits TRBD1 or TRBD2 (5 bases each). The CDR3 covers 14 residues. V was clipped by 4 bases and J by 2 bases, with 11 bases between them. Germline assignment: CDR1 SGHVS and CDR2 FQNEAQ. CDR3 DNA sequence: TGTGCCAGCAGCTCCGGGACCCAGCAAGAGACCCAGTACTTC. It yields the protein CASSSGTQQETQYF.

This clonotype was counted at least ten times. The genes are TRBV9 and TRBJ1-6; TRBD1 might be the D (5 bases). Germline values: CDR1 SGDLS, CDR2 YYNGEE. The V end was cut by 3 bases, the J end by 7 bases, with 17 bases between. The CDR3 is made up of 16 amino acids. In DNA form, the CDR3 reads TGTGCCAGCAGCGCCCTGGACACGGGGGGGAATTCACCCCTCCACTTT. Translating gives CASSALDTGGNSPLHF.

This clonotype was picked up many times. The J gene is TRBJ1-1, the V gene TRBV29-1, with D perhaps TRBD1 (5 bases). CDR1 and CDR2 (germline): SQVTM, ANQGSEA. The CDR3 spans 13 residues. The germline V and J ends were trimmed by 6 bases and 2 bases, with 13 bases remaining between them. This CDR3 is CSVSRDGNTEAFF. As DNA, the CDR3 is TGCAGCGTCTCCCGGGACGGTAACACTGAAGCTTTCTTT.

This clonotype was counted many times. The chain recombines TRBV7-9 with TRBJ2-7, with a weak D call TRBD2 (6 bases). Germline-derived CDR1 and CDR2 are SEHNR and FQNEAQ (reference sequence). CDR3 length: 13 amino acids. The V and J ends lost 6 bases and 1 base respectively, with 10 bases between them. CDR3 DNA sequence: TGTGCCAGCAGGCGTGGGACTTCCTACGAGCAGTACTTC. Translated, it gives CASRRGTSYEQYF.

This clonotype turned up a few times. The chain joins TRBV9 to TRBJ2-6, with 11 bases aligning to TRBD1. With V trimmed by 4 bases and J by 0 bases, 12 bases remained unmatched. Germline V gene sequence: CDR1 SGDLS, CDR2 YYNGEE. CDR3 length equals 20 residues. The CDR3 protein is CASSFHRDRGGSSGANVLTF. The CDR3 DNA is TGTGCCAGCAGCTTTCACCGGGACAGGGGGGGGAGCTCTGGGGCCAACGTCCTGACTTTC.

This clonotype was found many times. J is TRBJ2-7 and V is TRBV9, with D unclear. Looked up from germline, CDR1 is SGDLS and CDR2 is YYNGEE. CDR3 size: 14 residues. V dropped 0 bases and J dropped 0 bases, with 7 bases sitting between them. DNA for the CDR3: TGTGCCAGCAGCGTAGGGCCAGACTCCTACGAGCAGTACTTC. This translates into CASSVGPDSYEQYF.

This clonotype was recorded at least ten times. J is TRBJ2-7 and V is TRBV5-6; D not certain. From germline, CDR1 is SGHDT and CDR2 YYEEEE. Trimming shortened V by 1 base and J by 0 bases, and 11 bases separated the two germline ends. The CDR3 loop spans 15 amino acids. The CDR3 reads CASSLLLHHSYEQYF. CDR3 in DNA: TGTGCCAGCAGCTTGCTTCTCCACCACTCCTACGAGCAGTACTTC.

This clonotype was seen at least ten times. This sequence joins TRBV5-6 and TRBJ2-3; either TRBD1 or TRBD2 may fit D (5 bases each). In germline, CDR1 is SGHDT, CDR2 YYEEEE. CDR3 size: 16 residues. Trimming pared 2 bases from V and 1 base from J, leaving 14 bases between. The CDR3 sequence: CASSFSPGTRTDTQYF. The CDR3 DNA is TGTGCCAGCAGCTTCTCCCCTGGGACCCGCACAGATACGCAGTATTTT.

Note on this clonotype: A single base separates this from a much larger clone, so it may be a read error. This chain links TRBV30 with TRBJ2-3; D is possibly TRBD2 (5 bases). Germline CDR1 is GTSNPN and CDR2 is SVGIG (reference sequence). The germline V and J ends were trimmed by 6 bases and 4 bases, with 17 bases remaining between them. This CDR3 is built from 14 residues. In nucleotides, the CDR3 is TGTGCCTGTGCCCTCCTGGGAGTGGCAGATACGCAGTATTTT. Its protein is CACALLGVADTQYF. The variable domain in full, with the rest retrieved from reference TRBV30 and TRBJ2-3, is SQTIHQWPATLVQPVGSPLSLECTVEGTSNPNLYWYRQAAGRGLQLLFYSVGIGQISSEVPQNLSASRPQDRQFILSSKKLLLSDSGFYLCACALLGVADTQYFGPGTRLTVL.

As concerns this clonotype: A much larger clone differs from this one at a single base, so this may be a read error. This chain uses TRBV28 with TRBJ2-7; perhaps TRBD2 as D (6 bases). Germline V gene lookup returns CDR1 MDHEN and CDR2 SYDVKM. V was cut by 8 bases and J by 5 bases, with 19 bases left in between. The length of the CDR3 is 14 residues. CDR3 in amino acids: CASGLRWQWDEQYF. For the CDR3, the DNA is TGTGCCAGCGGACTAAGGTGGCAATGGGACGAGCAGTACTTC.

The table lists this clonotype with many counts. V usage is TRBV9 and J usage is TRBJ2-3; TRBD1 matches at 10 bases. With 3 bases clipped from V and 3 bases from J, the junction kept 7 bases outside the gene matches. This CDR3 has 16 residues. Per the germline V gene, CDR1 is SGDLS and CDR2 is YYNGEE. The CDR3 sequence is CASSASGGQGTDTQYF. The CDR3 nucleotides are TGTGCCAGCAGCGCCTCGGGGGGACAGGGGACAGATACGCAGTATTTT.

This clonotype was detected ten times or more. This chain links TRBV28 with TRBJ2-7; D is perhaps TRBD1 (5 bases). CDR1 is MDHEN, CDR2 SYDVKM, per germline. The ends were cut back, 6 bases at V and 1 base at J, with 13 bases in the middle. This CDR3 is built from 14 residues. In DNA form, the CDR3 reads TGTGCCAGCAGCACATCAGGGCATTCCTACGAGCAGTACTTC. The encoded protein is CASSTSGHSYEQYF.

This clonotype was seen at least ten times. V and J are TRBV5-1 and TRBJ2-5, with D unresolved. Trimming removed 4 bases from V and 1 base from J, with 14 bases in between. The CDR3 is made up of 15 amino acids. Germline V lookup: CDR1 SGHRS, CDR2 YFSETQ. CDR3 loop: CASSLEVRVQETQYF. The CDR3 DNA is TGCGCCAGCAGCCTCGAGGTGAGAGTCCAAGAGACCCAGTACTTC. Filled out from reference TRBV5-1 and TRBJ2-5, the complete variable domain reads KAGVTQTPRYLIKTRGQQVTLSCSPISGHRSVSWYQQTPGQGLQFLFEYFSETQRNKGNFPGRFSGRQFSNSRSEMNVSTLELGDSALYLCASSLEVRVQETQYFGPGTRLLVL.

This clonotype was counted at least ten times. The rearrangement uses TRBV5-1 and TRBJ1-1; TRBD1 matches at 7 bases. CDR3 length: 14 residues. V was pared by 3 bases and J by 3 bases, with 5 bases of the junction left unmatched. Per the germline V gene, CDR1 is SGHRS and CDR2 is YFSETQ. This CDR3 is CASSSGQRHTEAFF. The CDR3 region has the DNA TGCGCCAGCAGCTCGGGACAGAGGCACACTGAAGCTTTCTTT.

This clonotype was counted only a few times. This rearrangement joins TRBV9 to TRBJ1-2; a possible D gene is TRBD1 (6 bases). This CDR3 has 19 amino acids. Trimming cost V 2 bases and J 5 bases, with 28 bases left between them. Germline V lookup: CDR1 SGDLS, CDR2 YYNGEE. In DNA, the CDR3 is TGTGCCAGCAGCGTTGATCCTGATCAGCGAGGGGGGTTAGGATATGGCTACACCTTC. Amino acid sequence: CASSVDPDQRGGLGYGYTF.

This clonotype was seen at least ten times. The CDR3 DNA sequence: TGCGCCAGCGCCGGGGGGCCAGGAGATACGCAGTATTTT. Protein product: CASAGGPGDTQYF. V is TRBV10-1 and J is TRBJ2-3; TRBD2 is a possible D gene (7 bases). V lost 8 bases to trimming and J lost 5 bases, with 14 bases between them. The CDR3 totals 13 residues. Germline V lookup: CDR1 WNHNN, CDR2 SYGVQD (reference sequence).

In this sample, this clonotype turned up once. This CDR3 is CASSQDAPDRNYGYTF. Written as DNA, the CDR3 is TGTGCCAGCAGCCAAGATGCTCCAGACAGAAACTATGGCTACACCTTC. The chain carries TRBV4-2 and TRBJ1-2, with D tentatively TRBD1 (5 bases). The CDR3 is 16 residues long. V shed 0 bases and J shed 2 bases, with 13 bases lying between them. Germline V gives CDR1 LGHNA, CDR2 YNFKEQ.

This clonotype was observed many times. The V and J genes are TRBV11-2 and TRBJ2-1, with 12 nucleotides matching TRBD2. The germline V gene encodes CDR1 SGHAT and CDR2 FQNNGV. This CDR3 contains 15 residues. V dropped 4 bases and J dropped 7; count of bases not matched to a gene: 5. As DNA, the CDR3 is TGTGCCAGCAGCTCGACTAGCGGGAGTCATAATGAGCAGTTCTTC. Amino acids: CASSSTSGSHNEQFF.